Listed below are T cell receptor beta chains from one sample, sequenced in a study of blood T cells in healthy people across ages. TCRdb called the 5' RACE reads again in MiXCR, with one record for every CDR3 protein. Of roughly 1.5 million distinct CDR3 sequences in the sample, less than 45% were seen once. The sample comprised blood. These receptors all stem from a young woman in good health. The CDR3 runs from the conserved cysteine through the conserved F or W. The D gene is left open where the match is weak. Size is omitted from some rows. Given values are once, few, many or a class for expanded clones.

>NA|TRBV5-1|TRBJ2-1|NA
TGCGCCAGCGCCATAGGGCAGGGGTACAATGAGCAGTTCTTC
CASAIGQGYNEQFF
>few|TRBV14|TRBJ2-1|NA
TGTGCCAGCAGCCAAGTCAGGGTAGCCTACAATGAGCAGTTCTTC
CASSQVRVAYNEQFF
>NA|TRBV4-3|TRBJ1-4|NA
TGCGCCAGCAGCCAAGATGGACAGAGGAATGAAAAACTGTTTTTT
CASSQDGQRNEKLFF
>few|TRBV6-5|TRBJ2-7|NA
TGTGCCAGCAGACGGACAGCTACAGGCATCTCCTACGAGCAGTACTTC
CASRRTATGISYEQYF
>NA|TRBV6-1|TRBJ1-6|NA
TGTGCCAGCAGTGAAGCGAGACAAAATTCACCCCTCCACTTT
CASSEARQNSPLHF
>NA|TRBV7-8|TRBJ2-7|NA
TGTGCCAGCAAAGGAAGAGGGGGCTACGAGCAGTACTTC
CASKGRGGYEQYF
>many|TRBV29-1|TRBJ2-3|NA
TGCAGCGTTGTTCCCACCGGGACACTGCCCAATACGCAGTATTTT
CSVVPTGTLPNTQYF
>many|TRBV20-1|TRBJ1-1|NA
TGCAGTGCTAGAGATATCGGATTTGGGGGGGGTCCTCCCTATGAAGCTTTCTTT
CSARDIGFGGGPPYEAFF
>few|TRBV7-9|TRBJ1-4|NA
TGTGCCAGCAGCTCCGCGACGGAGGAAAAACTGTTTTTT
CASSSATEEKLFF
>NA|TRBV20-1|TRBJ2-7|TRBD2
TGCAGTGCTAGGTCGATGGGAGGGCCCTCCTACAATGAGCAGTACTTC
CSARSMGGPSYNEQYF
>NA|TRBV4-3|TRBJ2-7|TRBD1
TGCGCCAGCAGCCGTAATGACAGGGTCGTTCCCTACGAGCAGTACTTC
CASSRNDRVVPYEQYF
>NA|TRBV6-6|TRBJ2-7|NA
TGTGTCAGCAGTACTGGACGAGGCAGCGCCGTCACCTACGAGCAGTACTTC
CVSSTGRGSAVTYEQYF
>few|TRBV12-3/TRBV12-4|TRBJ2-3|TRBD2
TGTGCCAGCAGTTTAGTAAGACTAGCGGGAGTAGGCACAGATACGCAGTATTTT
CASSLVRLAGVGTDTQYF
>many|TRBV29-1|TRBJ1-2|NA
TGCAGCGTTGATGGCTATGGCTACACCTTC
CSVDGYGYTF
>NA|TRBV4-1|TRBJ2-5|NA
TGCGCCAGCAGTGCTCGATCAGGGCGAGAGACCCAGTACTTC
CASSARSGRETQYF
>few|TRBV7-2|TRBJ2-1|TRBD2
TGTGCCAGCAGCTTAATGGGACTAGCGGGAGGAATTTACAATGAGCAGTTCTTC
CASSLMGLAGGIYNEQFF
>NA|TRBV12-3/TRBV12-4|TRBJ2-4|NA
TGTGCCAGCAGCTCCGGGGGAAGCATTCAGTACTTC
CASSSGGSIQYF
>NA|TRBV20-1|TRBJ1-5|TRBD1
TGCAGTGCTAGACCTGTTCAGGGGGAGACGAGCAATCAGCCCCAGCATTTT
CSARPVQGETSNQPQHF
>NA|TRBV12-3/TRBV12-4|TRBJ2-7|NA
TGTGCCAGCAGTTTAGACAGGGGAGGCTCCTACAATGAGCAGTACTTC
CASSLDRGGSYNEQYF
>few|TRBV7-9|TRBJ2-7|NA
TGTGCCAGCAGCTTAGAGGTGCCGAAGGACGAGCAGTACTTC
CASSLEVPKDEQYF
>NA|TRBV7-2|TRBJ1-1|NA
TGTGCCAGCAGCTTAATGGCAGGGGAGAACACTGAAGCTTTCTTT
CASSLMAGENTEAFF
>few|TRBV3-1|TRBJ1-5|NA
TGTGCCAGCAGCCAAGGGAGCTATCAGCCCCAGCATTTT
CASSQGSYQPQHF
>NA|TRBV20-1|TRBJ1-2|NA
TGCAGTGCTTATGACCTCCCTTCGGGCTACACCTTC
CSAYDLPSGYTF
>NA|TRBV6-6|TRBJ2-4|TRBD1
TGTGCCAGCAGCCACAGGGGGCTCGACAAAAACATTCAGTACTTC
CASSHRGLDKNIQYF
>NA|TRBV6-2/TRBV6-3|TRBJ1-2|NA
TGTGCCAGCAAGGGGACGGTCCCTGGTGGCTACACCTTC
CASKGTVPGGYTF
>once|TRBV19|TRBJ1-1|NA
TGTGCCAGTACTCCGGGGGGACCCGGGGGTGGTCTGAACACTGAAGCTTTCTTT
CASTPGGPGGGLNTEAFF
>NA|TRBV5-1|TRBJ2-7|TRBD1
TGCGCCAGCAGCCAGGGACAGGGAGAGTTCAATGAGCAGTACTTC
CASSQGQGEFNEQYF
>few|TRBV27|TRBJ1-6|TRBD1
TGTGCCAGCAGTCCCTGGACAGGCACTAATTCACCCCTCCACTTT
CASSPWTGTNSPLHF
>few|TRBV11-1|TRBJ2-1|NA
TGTGCCAGCAGCTTGCGACTCGAGGGCTCCTACAATGAGCAGTTCTTC
CASSLRLEGSYNEQFF
>NA|TRBV29-1|TRBJ2-7|TRBD1
TGCAGCGTTGGGGGGACAGGGCAAAACGAGCAGTACTTC
CSVGGTGQNEQYF
>few|TRBV11-2|TRBJ2-7|TRBD2
TGTGCCAGCAGCTTAGGCCCGGGAGGACTCCTCTACGAGCAGTACTTC
CASSLGPGGLLYEQYF
>NA|TRBV27|TRBJ2-3|TRBD2
TGTGCCAGCAGTATACTAGCGGGAGGGCCTACAGATACGCAGTATTTT
CASSILAGGPTDTQYF
>NA|TRBV14|TRBJ1-6|NA
TGTGCCAGCAGCCAACTGAGCTCCTATAATTCACCCCTCCACTTT
CASSQLSSYNSPLHF
>NA|TRBV11-2|TRBJ2-1|NA
TGTGCCAGCAGCCCAACTTTCCCCTCCTACAATGAGCAGTTCTTC
CASSPTFPSYNEQFF
>few|TRBV29-1|TRBJ2-7|NA
TGCAGCGTCTCCCTCGGGACTGGTGCCTACAATGAGCAGTACTTC
CSVSLGTGAYNEQYF
>NA|TRBV7-9|TRBJ2-5|NA
TGTGCCAGCAGCTCGCCTCTTTTAATAAGGATCAATGAGCAGTACTTC
CASSSPLLIRINEQYF
>NA|TRBV7-2|TRBJ1-6|NA
TGTGCCAGCAGCTTAGGTATGAGCGAAAATTCACCCCTCCACTTT
CASSLGMSENSPLHF
>few|TRBV5-1|TRBJ2-1|TRBD2
TGCGCCAGCAGCCCCAGACTAGCGGGTTTCTATGAGCAGTTCTTC
CASSPRLAGFYEQFF
>NA|TRBV29-1|TRBJ1-3|NA
TGCAGCGTTACCGGGTCTGGAAACACCATATATTTT
CSVTGSGNTIYF
>NA|TRBV28|TRBJ2-7|TRBD2
TGTGCCAGCTTCAGCTCCAGCGGGAGATCAACCTACGAGCAGTACTTC
CASFSSSGRSTYEQYF
>NA|TRBV7-9|TRBJ2-7|TRBD2
TGTGCCAGCACCCCCACCGGGACTAGCTCCTACGAGCAGTACTTC
CASTPTGTSSYEQYF
>NA|TRBV27|TRBJ1-6|NA
TGTGCCAGCAGTTTGGGGAAGAGCTCCTATAATTCACCCCTCCACTTT
CASSLGKSSYNSPLHF
>NA|TRBV20-1|TRBJ2-3|TRBD2
TGCAGTGCTAGAAGGCGCGGGAGGCCCCCGGATACGCAGTATTTT
CSARRRGRPPDTQYF
>NA|TRBV25-1|TRBJ2-5|NA
TGTGCCAGCAGTCCGGGCTGGACATCGGTATTTGAGGAGCAGTACTTC
CASSPGWTSVFEEQYF
>NA|TRBV20-1|TRBJ2-1|NA
TGCAGTGCCCCCGCCTGGCCCTTGGGCTCCTACAATGAGCAGTTCTTC
CSAPAWPLGSYNEQFF
>NA|TRBV19|TRBJ2-7|NA
TGTGCCAGTAGTATCGGCAGAGCCTACGAGCAGTACTTC
CASSIGRAYEQYF
>few|TRBV24-1|TRBJ2-1|NA
TGTGCCACCAGTGACTCCGGGACATGGGTCTACAATGAGCAGTTCTTC
CATSDSGTWVYNEQFF
>NA|TRBV7-9|TRBJ1-1|NA
TGTGCCAGCAGCAACCCCATTTTGGGCGCGACTGAAGCTTTCTTT
CASSNPILGATEAFF
>few|TRBV11-2|TRBJ2-3|TRBD2
TGTGCCAGCGGAGACCTAGCGGCCCCAAAGGCAGATACGCAGTATTTT
CASGDLAAPKADTQYF
>NA|TRBV6-5|TRBJ1-1|NA
TGTGCCAGCAGTTACTCGCTTAGGGGGGGGTTGAACACTGAAGCTTTCTTT
CASSYSLRGGLNTEAFF
>few|TRBV2|TRBJ2-7|NA
TGTGCCAGCAAGGAGGGCGGACACGAGCAGTACTTC
CASKEGGHEQYF